This is a list of T cell receptor beta chains from one sample in a study of CD8 T cells in Susac syndrome. TCRdb called the immunoSEQ multiplex PCR reads again in MiXCR, with one record for every CDR3 protein. This table has 330,000 or so distinct CDR3 sequences, approximately 85% appearing once. Sequencing input: CD8+ T cells from PBMCs. Receptor source: a human donor with multiple sclerosis. Each CDR3 is given with its conserved first and last residue. A D gene is named only where the DNA matches it firmly. Some rows mark clone size as missing; the rest say once, few, many or name a class of expanded clone.

j_call clone_size v_call d_call cdr3_nt cdr3_aa
TRBJ2-7 few TRBV5-6 TRBD2 TGTGCCAGCAGCTTTACCGGGGGGGCGCCTTCTCGGAACGAGCAGTACTTC CASSFTGGAPSRNEQYF
TRBJ2-7 - TRBV5-5 - TGTGCCAGCAGCTTGGGGTCTTGGGAGCAGTACTTC CASSLGSWEQYF
TRBJ2-1 - TRBV9 TRBD2 TGTGCCAGCAGCGTAGCTCTGGCGGGAGGCGGTGGGGATGAGCAGTTCTTC CASSVALAGGGGDEQFF
TRBJ1-1 - TRBV7-9 - TGTGCCAGCAGCCCCTGGGATACTGAAGCTTTCTTT CASSPWDTEAFF
TRBJ2-7 - TRBV30 TRBD1 TGTGCCTGGAGTGCGGGACAGGCCTTCTACGAGCAGTACTTC CAWSAGQAFYEQYF
TRBJ2-2 - TRBV6-1 - TGTGCCAGCCGGCTGGTCGGGGAGCTGTTTTTT CASRLVGELFF
TRBJ2-3 - TRBV5-1 TRBD1 TGCGCCAGCAGCGCCGGGACAGGGGGTCTGGGACTAACGCAGTATTTT CASSAGTGGLGLTQYF
TRBJ1-1 few TRBV19 - TGTGCCAGTAGTAGTGGATTAGGCAACACTGAAGCTTTCTTT CASSSGLGNTEAFF
TRBJ1-4 - TRBV7-9 TRBD1 TGTGCCAGCAGCTTAGGCTTGACAGGGAATAATGAAAAACTGTTTTTT CASSLGLTGNNEKLFF
TRBJ2-7 - TRBV7-9 TRBD1 TGTGCCAGCAGCCAGGGACAGGGATTCTACGAGCAGTACTTC CASSQGQGFYEQYF
TRBJ2-5 - TRBV6-7 - TGTGCCAGCAGTGCGGGGACCCCCCAAGAGACCCAGTACTTC CASSAGTPQETQYF
TRBJ2-1 - TRBV24-1 TRBD2 TGTGCCACCAGTGAACGACTAGCGGGTAGGGGGGGCAATGAGCAGTTCTTC CATSERLAGRGGNEQFF
TRBJ2-5 - TRBV27 - TGTGCCAGCAGTCCAGCTAGGGGACGGACTTACCAAGAGACCCAGTACTTC CASSPARGRTYQETQYF
TRBJ1-6 - TRBV5-5 - TGTGCCAGCAGCTTGTTCGGCGATAAGGGTTCACCCCTCCACTTT CASSLFGDKGSPLHF